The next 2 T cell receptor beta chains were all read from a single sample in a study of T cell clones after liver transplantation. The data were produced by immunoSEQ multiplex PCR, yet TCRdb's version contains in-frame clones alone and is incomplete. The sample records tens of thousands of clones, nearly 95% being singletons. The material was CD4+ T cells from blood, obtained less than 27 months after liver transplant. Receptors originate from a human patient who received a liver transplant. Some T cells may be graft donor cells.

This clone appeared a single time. The CDR3 DNA reads as TGCGCCAGCAGCTCAGGACAGGGGGGAAGCGGGGCTTCCTACGAGCAGTACTTC. The encoded protein is CASSSGQGGSGASYEQYF. The V gene is TRBV5-1, the J gene TRBJ2-7; TRBD1 agrees at 10 bases. This CDR3 has 18 amino acids. Germline V gene sequence: CDR1 SGHRS, CDR2 YFSETQ. V lost 3 bases, J lost 1 base, and 13 bases stayed unmatched.

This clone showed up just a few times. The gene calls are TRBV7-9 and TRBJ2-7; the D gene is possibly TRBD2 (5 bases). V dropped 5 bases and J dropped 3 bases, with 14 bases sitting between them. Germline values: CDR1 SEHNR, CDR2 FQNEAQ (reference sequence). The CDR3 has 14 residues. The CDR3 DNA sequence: TGTGCCAGCAGCCGCGGGCCGTCACGCTACGAGCAGTACTTC. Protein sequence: CASSRGPSRYEQYF.